This T cell receptor beta chain was documented in a study of graft-versus-host responses after intestinal transplantation. Only in-frame clones appear in the TCRdb table, and some are missing; sequencing was by immunoSEQ multiplex PCR. The table has approximately 12,000 clones, about 94% seen once. The CDR3 runs 15 residues. J was trimmed by 7 bases and V by 0 bases; bases with no gene match: 8. Germline V CDR1 and CDR2: SGHDT, YYEEEE. The V and J genes are TRBV5-6 and TRBJ2-7; 9 bases line up with TRBD1. Specimen: PBMCs, collected around 110 days after intestinal transplant. The receptor was derived from a human patient who received an intestinal transplant, so some T cells may come from the graft donor. CDR3 bases: TGTGCCAGCAGCTTGGGGGGGACAGGGCTGGGGGAGCAGTACTTC. Translation: CASSLGGTGLGEQYF.